These 27 T cell receptor beta chains were all obtained from the same sample, sequenced in a study of Ad26.COV2.S vaccination and SARS-CoV-2 variants. The treatment here: about 20 received Ad26.COV2.S at low or high dose, single or two shots; about 5 received placebo; per-sample allocation not given. Samples analyzed were those drawn on day 63 after the first vaccine or placebo injection. Repertoires were generated with immunoSEQ multiplex PCR, while TCRdb's copy carries only in-frame clones and drops some. This table holds 350,000 to 500,000 clones, roughly 87% found once. The sample was peripheral blood, taken in a trial of Ad26.COV2.S vaccine versus placebo. The receptors come from a person aged 18-60 years who received the Ad26.COV2.S COVID-19 vaccine or a placebo.

This clone was observed once. The CDR3 DNA reads TGTGCCACCAGCAGAGGACAGGGGGCGAATAATGAAAAACTGTTTTTT. This codes for CATSRGQGANNEKLFF. The genes are TRBV15 and TRBJ1-4; 10 bases map to TRBD1. The CDR3 loop spans 16 amino acids. Germline V gene lookup returns CDR1 LNHNV and CDR2 YYDKDF (reference sequence). Losses at the gene ends were 1 base for V and 4 bases for J; bases not matched to a gene: 3.

As for this clone: One end of the junction does not line up with germline, which may come from a read error. The CDR3 bases are TGTGCCAGCAGTGAATTAGGGACGCCGGTGGCCTTC. Translation: CASSELGTPVAF. This chain connects TRBV2 to TRBJ1-2; a possible D gene is TRBD1 (5 bases). The CDR3 spans 12 residues. From germline, CDR1 is SNHLY and CDR2 FYNNEI.

A remark on this clone: At one of its ends the junction is not consistent with the germline gene, which may arise from a read error. The chain recombines TRBV6-5 with TRBJ1-2, with D possibly TRBD1 on 6 matching bases. This CDR3 contains 13 residues. Germline loops: CDR1 MNHEY, CDR2 SVGAGI. The CDR3 DNA is TGTACCAGCAGTCAAACAGGGCCTTATGGCTACACCTTC. Its protein product is CTSSQTGPYGYTF.

The chain links TRBV28 to TRBJ2-1; 7 bases line up with TRBD1. CDR1 and CDR2 (germline): MDHEN, SYDVKM. The CDR3 is 14 residues long. The trim removed 7 bases at V and 6 bases at J, leaving 9 bases unmatched. Here the CDR3 reads CASTAPGQFNEQFF. The CDR3 DNA is TGTGCCAGCACCGCCCCGGGACAGTTCAATGAGCAGTTCTTC.

This clone was observed once. The J gene is TRBJ2-6, the V gene TRBV18; maybe TRBD2 (5 bases). Trimming took off 1 base at V and 1 base at J, with 11 bases between the two ends. The CDR3 extends over 17 amino acids. Germline V gene sequence: CDR1 KGHSH, CDR2 LQKENI. CDR3 sequence reads: CASSPRVLGSGANVLTF. In DNA, the CDR3 is TGTGCCAGCTCACCACGAGTACTAGGATCTGGGGCCAACGTCCTGACTTTC.

This clone was seen only once. The rearrangement uses TRBV6-2 or TRBV6-3 and TRBJ2-5; possibly TRBD2 for D (6 bases). The ends were cut back, 0 bases at V and 4 bases at J, with 18 bases in the middle. The CDR3 is 17 amino acids. Per the germline V gene, CDR1 is MNHEY and CDR2 is SVGEGT. CDR3 nucleotide sequence: TGTGCCAGCAGTTACTCTCCAGGGAGGCGGAGTAGAGAGACCCAGTACTTC. This translates into CASSYSPGRRSRETQYF.

The chain is built from TRBV10-3 and TRBJ2-3; D is perhaps TRBD2 (5 bases). With 4 bases removed from V and 2 bases from J, the gap between germline ends came to 10 bases. There are 14 residues in the CDR3. Germline values: CDR1 ENHRY, CDR2 SYGVKD. CDR3 coding DNA: TGTGCCATCAGTGTAGGCCTAGCCACAGATACGCAGTATTTT. Its protein product is CAISVGLATDTQYF.

The chain employs TRBV4-3 and TRBJ1-6; 8 bases map to TRBD1. V dropped 4 bases and J dropped 6; count of bases not matched to a gene: 8. Germline CDR1 is LGHNA and CDR2 is YSLEER. The CDR3 has 16 residues. CDR3 residues: CASSPEGTGLNSPLHF. The DNA of the CDR3 is TGCGCCAGCAGCCCGGAGGGGACAGGCCTTAATTCACCCCTCCACTTT.

The chain couples TRBV7-6 to TRBJ1-6, with no clear D. The germline V gene has CDR1 SGHVS and CDR2 FNYEAQ. The CDR3 spans 14 residues. V was cut by 4 bases and J by 8 bases, with 12 bases left in between. CDR3 loop: CASSSRARYSPLHF. The CDR3 nucleotides read TGTGCCAGCAGCTCCCGGGCCCGTTATTCACCCCTCCACTTT.

This chain links TRBV7-3 with TRBJ2-1; D may correspond to TRBD1 or TRBD2 (6 bases each). The germline gives CDR1 SGHTA, CDR2 FQGTGA. The V end lost 5 bases, the J end lost 6 bases, and 17 bases lay between the germline ends. This CDR3 is 15 amino acids long. The CDR3 region has the DNA TGTGCCAGCAGCCCAAGGGGGGTTGGGATCAATGAGCAGTTCTTC. Translating gives CASSPRGVGINEQFF.

The chain links TRBV15 to TRBJ1-1; D call uncertain. Trimming cost V 1 base and J 4 bases, with 13 bases left between them. This CDR3 has 15 residues. Germline V gene sequence: CDR1 LNHNV, CDR2 YYDKDF (reference sequence). DNA for the CDR3: TGTGCCACCAGCAGAGTACCCGAGGGTTCCACTGAAGCTTTCTTT. Its translation is CATSRVPEGSTEAFF.

The chain recombines TRBV27 with TRBJ2-3; a weak D match, TRBD1 (5 bases). Germline CDR1 is MNHEY and CDR2 is SMNVEV (reference sequence). V was clipped by 1 base and J by 3 bases, with 11 bases between them. The CDR3 runs 15 residues. The CDR3 is CASSLWWGRTDTQYF. CDR3 nucleotide sequence: TGTGCCAGCAGTTTATGGTGGGGCAGGACAGATACGCAGTATTTT.

CDR3 sequence (DNA): TGTGCCAGCAGCCCCCCGGTGGGACATAAAAGCTCCTACAATGAGCAGTTCTTC. This gives the protein CASSPPVGHKSSYNEQFF. The chain carries TRBV7-8 and TRBJ2-1; D is possibly TRBD1 (6 bases). From germline, CDR1 is SGHVS and CDR2 FQNEAQ. Trimming stripped 5 bases from V and 0 bases from J, with 20 bases between. CDR3 length: 18 amino acids. The complete variable domain, with remaining parts taken from reference TRBV7-8 and TRBJ2-1, reads GAGVSQSPRYKVAKRGQDVALRCDPISGHVSLFWYQQALGQGPEFLTYFQNEAQLDKSGLPSDRFFAERPEGSVSTLKIQRTQQEDSAVYLCASSPPVGHKSSYNEQFFGPGTRLTVL.

This chain uses TRBV7-2 with TRBJ2-3; D is uncertain. The CDR3 has 16 amino acids. V gave up 5 bases and J gave up 2 bases, with 17 bases separating them. Germline V lookup: CDR1 SGHTA, CDR2 FQGNSA. The CDR3 bases are TGTGCCAGCAGCCTAACTACCCCCGGACCCACAGATACGCAGTATTTT. Its translation is CASSLTTPGPTDTQYF.

The chain uses TRBV12-3 or TRBV12-4 and TRBJ1-1; no clear D gene. Trimming removed 2 bases at V and 0 bases at J, with 4 bases between. The CDR3 consists of 13 residues. CDR3 amino acids: CASSLYMNTEAFF. CDR3 in DNA: TGTGCCAGCAGTTTATACATGAACACTGAAGCTTTCTTT.

On this clone: The same CDR3 can be traced to other DNA sequences in this sample. The CDR3: CASSQDRGYGTDTQYF. The CDR3 bases are TGCGCCAGCAGCCAAGACAGGGGGTACGGCACAGATACGCAGTATTTT. V and J are TRBV4-3 and TRBJ2-3; 7 bases match TRBD1. Germline values: CDR1 LGHNA, CDR2 YSLEER. CDR3 length: 16 amino acids. Trimming took 0 bases from V and 1 from J; bases not matched to a gene: 4.

CDR3 sequence reads: CASSVRAGSGTEAFF. The CDR3 nucleotides are TGTGCCAGCAGCGTAAGGGCGGGCAGCGGCACTGAAGCTTTCTTT. The genes are TRBV9 and TRBJ1-1; no firm D call. The CDR3 contains 15 residues. The V end was cut by 1 base, the J end by 4 bases, with 14 bases between. Germline CDR1 SGDLS, CDR2 YYNGEE.

The V call is TRBV5-1, the J call TRBJ1-5; D ambiguous. CDR1 is SGHRS and CDR2 is YFSETQ in the germline V gene. Trimming stripped 1 base from V and 5 bases from J, with 7 bases between. The CDR3 contains 13 residues. In DNA, the CDR3 is TGCGCCAGCAGCTTGTTCCCCCATCAGCCCCAGCATTTT. Its protein is CASSLFPHQPQHF.

The chain uses TRBV11-2 and TRBJ1-1; D unclear. CDR1 is SGHAT, CDR2 FQNNGV, per germline. This CDR3 is 13 amino acids long. With 8 bases removed from V and 2 bases from J, the gap between germline ends came to 12 bases. CDR3 residues: CASAFQANTEAFF. In DNA form, the CDR3 reads TGTGCCAGCGCCTTCCAGGCCAACACTGAAGCTTTCTTT.

V gene TRBV9 combines with J gene TRBJ2-1, with D uncertain. The CDR3 runs to 16 residues. Germline V lookup: CDR1 SGDLS, CDR2 YYNGEE. Between the trimmed V and J ends, which lost 0 bases and 0 bases, there was a span of 10 bases. CDR3 in amino acids: CASSVAGSVSYNEQFF. The DNA for the CDR3 is TGTGCCAGCAGCGTAGCTGGCAGCGTCTCCTACAATGAGCAGTTCTTC.

This sequence joins TRBV19 and TRBJ2-3; D is possibly TRBD1 (6 bases). Trimming left V 3 bases short and J 11 bases short, with 12 bases between. The CDR3 runs 12 residues. The germline V gene has CDR1 LNHDA and CDR2 SQIVND (reference sequence). CDR3 in DNA: TGTGCCAGTAGTATGGGTGACAGGCGGCAGTATTTT. Its translation: CASSMGDRRQYF.

The rearrangement links TRBV19 to TRBJ1-2; 7 bases are a match to TRBD1. V lost 3 bases and J lost 4; bases outside the gene matches: 5. This CDR3 has 14 amino acids. CDR1 is LNHDA and CDR2 is SQIVND in the germline V gene (reference sequence). CDR3 in DNA: TGTGCCAGTAGTATCTCGGGACAGATCTATGGCTACACCTTC. The encoded protein is CASSISGQIYGYTF.

The gene calls are TRBV5-1 and TRBJ2-7; D not certain. The CDR3 is made up of 12 amino acids. The germline V gene encodes CDR1 SGHRS and CDR2 YFSETQ. Trimming took 5 bases from V and 3 from J, leaving 9 bases between them. The CDR3 spells CASREQDYEQYF. The CDR3 nucleotides are TGCGCCAGCAGGGAACAAGACTACGAGCAGTACTTC.

V gene TRBV5-1 combines with J gene TRBJ2-2, with D possibly being TRBD2 (5 bases). The CDR3 totals 15 residues. Between the trimmed V and J ends, which lost 3 bases and 4 bases, there was a span of 13 bases. Germline loops: CDR1 SGHRS, CDR2 YFSETQ. The CDR3 nucleotides are TGCGCCAGCAGCTGGTTGGCGGCGGGCACCGGGGAGCTGTTTTTT. Amino acid sequence: CASSWLAAGTGELFF.

The V gene is TRBV18, the J gene TRBJ1-2; 8 bases align to TRBD1. The trim removed 3 bases at V and 3 bases at J, leaving 9 bases unmatched. The CDR3 consists of 16 residues. Germline V gene data show CDR1 as KGHSH and CDR2 as LQKENI. CDR3 coding DNA: TGTGCCAGCTCACCCCTTAGCAGGGGGCTGGACTATGGCTACACCTTC. Amino acids: CASSPLSRGLDYGYTF.

The chain uses TRBV15 and TRBJ2-5; D unclear. Germline CDR1 is LNHNV and CDR2 is YYDKDF (reference sequence). Trimming cost V 2 bases and J 5 bases, with 6 bases left between them. The CDR3 covers 12 residues. In DNA, the CDR3 is TGTGCCACCAGCAGACGGTTGGAGACCCAGTACTTC. Protein product: CATSRRLETQYF.

This chain uses TRBV25-1 with TRBJ2-5; 8 nucleotides line up with TRBD1. Germline CDR1 is MGHDK and CDR2 is SYGVNS. The V segment lost 8 bases and the J segment 4 bases; nucleotides outside the gene matches: 12. The CDR3 is 15 residues long. In DNA form, the CDR3 reads TGTGCCAGCGGGTTGACAGGGGCTGGGGGAGAGACCCAGTACTTC. Translating gives CASGLTGAGGETQYF.